This T cell receptor (beta chain) comes out of a study of blood T cell repertoires in COVID-19. Study-wide context: There were acute and convalescent COVID-19 samples, and they came from the United States, Italy and Spain.

The table came from immunoSEQ multiplex PCR; TCRdb's copy has only in-frame clones and leaves some out. The sample lists some 70,000 clones, about nine tenths occurring once. Germline V CDR1 and CDR2: SGHNT, YYREEE (reference sequence). This CDR3 comprises 14 residues. With V trimmed by 1 base and J by 7 bases, 3 bases remained unmatched. This TCR came from a woman aged 60 to 75 with COVID-19, enrolled during active disease. The V gene is TRBV5-4, the J gene TRBJ1-4, with 8 bases aligning to TRBD1. Input material: peripheral blood. Here the CDR3 DNA reads TGTGCCAGCAGCTTGCAGGGGGCGGTTGAAAAACTGTTTTTT. Amino acid sequence: CASSLQGAVEKLFF.